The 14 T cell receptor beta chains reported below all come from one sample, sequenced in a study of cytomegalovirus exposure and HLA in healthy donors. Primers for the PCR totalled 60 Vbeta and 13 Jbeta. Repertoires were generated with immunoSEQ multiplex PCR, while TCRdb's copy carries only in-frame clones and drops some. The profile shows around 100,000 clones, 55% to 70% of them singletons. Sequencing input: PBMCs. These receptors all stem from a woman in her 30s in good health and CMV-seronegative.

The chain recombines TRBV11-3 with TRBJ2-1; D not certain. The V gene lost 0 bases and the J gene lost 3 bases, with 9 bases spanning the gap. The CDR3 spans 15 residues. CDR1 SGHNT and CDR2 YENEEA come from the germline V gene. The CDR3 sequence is CASSLERSRYNEQFF. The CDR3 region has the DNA TGTGCCAGCAGCTTAGAGCGGTCCCGCTACAATGAGCAGTTCTTC.

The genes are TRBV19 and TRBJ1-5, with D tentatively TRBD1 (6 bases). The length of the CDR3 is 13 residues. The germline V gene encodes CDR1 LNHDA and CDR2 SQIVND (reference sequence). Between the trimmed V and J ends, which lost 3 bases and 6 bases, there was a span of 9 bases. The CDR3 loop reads CASSIAGAQPQHF. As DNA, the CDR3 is TGTGCCAGTAGTATCGCAGGGGCTCAGCCCCAGCATTTT.

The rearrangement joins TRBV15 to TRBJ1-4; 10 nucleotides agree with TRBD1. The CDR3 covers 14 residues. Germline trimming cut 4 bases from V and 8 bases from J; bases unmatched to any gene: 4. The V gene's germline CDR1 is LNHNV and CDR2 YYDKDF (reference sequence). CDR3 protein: CATSTGQGWEKLFF. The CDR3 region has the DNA TGTGCCACCAGCACGGGACAGGGGTGGGAAAAACTGTTTTTT.

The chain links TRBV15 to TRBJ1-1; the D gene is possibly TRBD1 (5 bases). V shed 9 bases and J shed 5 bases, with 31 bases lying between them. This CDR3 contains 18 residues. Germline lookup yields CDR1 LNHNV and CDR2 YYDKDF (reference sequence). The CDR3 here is CATAPWRGLSSGRTEAFF. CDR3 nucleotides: TGTGCCACTGCCCCCTGGAGGGGCCTCTCTTCAGGGCGTACTGAAGCTTTCTTT.

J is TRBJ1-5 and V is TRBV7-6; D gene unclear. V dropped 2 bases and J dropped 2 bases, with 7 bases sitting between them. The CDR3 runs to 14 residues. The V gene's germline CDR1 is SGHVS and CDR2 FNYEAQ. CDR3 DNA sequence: TGTGCCAGCAGCTTATACGCGGGCAATCAGCCCCAGCATTTT. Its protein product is CASSLYAGNQPQHF.

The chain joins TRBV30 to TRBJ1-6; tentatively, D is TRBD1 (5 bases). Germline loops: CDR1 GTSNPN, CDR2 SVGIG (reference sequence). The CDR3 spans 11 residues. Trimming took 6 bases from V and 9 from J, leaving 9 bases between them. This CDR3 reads CACGGGSPLHF. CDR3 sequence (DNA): TGTGCCTGTGGGGGAGGTTCACCCCTCCACTTT. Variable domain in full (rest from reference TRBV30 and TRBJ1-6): SQTIHQWPATLVQPVGSPLSLECTVEGTSNPNLYWYRQAAGRGLQLLFYSVGIGQISSEVPQNLSASRPQDRQFILSSKKLLLSDSGFYLCACGGGSPLHFGNGTRLTVT.

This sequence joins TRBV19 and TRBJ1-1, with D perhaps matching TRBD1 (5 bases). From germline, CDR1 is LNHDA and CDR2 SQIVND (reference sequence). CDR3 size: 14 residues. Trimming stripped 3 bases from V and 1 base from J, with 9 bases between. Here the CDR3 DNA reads TGTGCCAGTAGTATCCGAGACAGGAACACTGAAGCTTTCTTT. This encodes CASSIRDRNTEAFF.

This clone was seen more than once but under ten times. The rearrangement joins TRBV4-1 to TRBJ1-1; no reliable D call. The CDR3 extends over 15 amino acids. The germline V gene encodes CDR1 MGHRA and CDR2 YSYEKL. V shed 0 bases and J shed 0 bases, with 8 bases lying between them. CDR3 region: CASSQERGVNTEAFF. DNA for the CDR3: TGCGCCAGCAGCCAAGAACGGGGAGTGAACACTGAAGCTTTCTTT.

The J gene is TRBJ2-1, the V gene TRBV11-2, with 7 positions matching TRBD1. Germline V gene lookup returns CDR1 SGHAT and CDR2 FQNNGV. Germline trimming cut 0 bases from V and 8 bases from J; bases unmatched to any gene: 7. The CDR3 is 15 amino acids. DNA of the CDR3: TGTGCCAGCAGCTTAGATCTGGCAGGGGGATATGAGCAGTTCTTC. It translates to CASSLDLAGGYEQFF. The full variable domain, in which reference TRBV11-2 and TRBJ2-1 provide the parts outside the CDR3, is EAGVAQSPRYKIIEKRQSVAFWCNPISGHATLYWYQQILGQGPKLLIQFQNNGVVDDSQLPKDRFSAERLKGVDSTLKIQPAKLEDSAVYLCASSLDLAGGYEQFFGPGTRLTVL.

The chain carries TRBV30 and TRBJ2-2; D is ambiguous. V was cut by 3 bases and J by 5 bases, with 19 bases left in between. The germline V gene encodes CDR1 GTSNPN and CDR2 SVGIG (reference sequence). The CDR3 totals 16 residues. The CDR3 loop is CAWRLPEAIRTGELFF. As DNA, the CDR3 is TGTGCCTGGAGGCTTCCAGAGGCGATAAGGACCGGGGAGCTGTTTTTT.

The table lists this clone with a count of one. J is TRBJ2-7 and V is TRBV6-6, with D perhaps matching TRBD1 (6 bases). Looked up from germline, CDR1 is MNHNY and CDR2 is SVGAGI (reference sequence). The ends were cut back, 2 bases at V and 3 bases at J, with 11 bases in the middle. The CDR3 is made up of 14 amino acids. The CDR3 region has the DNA TGTGCCAGCAGTTACACAGGGTCTGTCTACGAGCAGTACTTC. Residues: CASSYTGSVYEQYF.

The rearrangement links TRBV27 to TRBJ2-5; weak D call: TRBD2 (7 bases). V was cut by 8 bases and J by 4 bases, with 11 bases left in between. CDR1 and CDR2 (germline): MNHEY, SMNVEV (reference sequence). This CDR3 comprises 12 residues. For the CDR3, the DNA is TGTGCCAGCCGCGGGGGCCGAGAGACCCAGTACTTC. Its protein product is CASRGGRETQYF.

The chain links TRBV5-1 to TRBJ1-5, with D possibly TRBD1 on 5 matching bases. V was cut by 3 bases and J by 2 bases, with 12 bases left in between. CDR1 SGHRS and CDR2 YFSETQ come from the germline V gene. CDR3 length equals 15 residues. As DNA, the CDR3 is TGCGCCAGCAGCTGGGGGGGTTCTGGCAATCAGCCCCAGCATTTT. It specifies CASSWGGSGNQPQHF.

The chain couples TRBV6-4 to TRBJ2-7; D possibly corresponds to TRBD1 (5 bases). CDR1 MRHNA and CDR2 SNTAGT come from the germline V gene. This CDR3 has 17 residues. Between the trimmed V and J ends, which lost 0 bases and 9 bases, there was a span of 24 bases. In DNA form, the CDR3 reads TGTGCCAGCAGTGACTCGATCAAAGGGGCCCCTGCTGTTCCGCAGTACTTC. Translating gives CASSDSIKGAPAVPQYF.